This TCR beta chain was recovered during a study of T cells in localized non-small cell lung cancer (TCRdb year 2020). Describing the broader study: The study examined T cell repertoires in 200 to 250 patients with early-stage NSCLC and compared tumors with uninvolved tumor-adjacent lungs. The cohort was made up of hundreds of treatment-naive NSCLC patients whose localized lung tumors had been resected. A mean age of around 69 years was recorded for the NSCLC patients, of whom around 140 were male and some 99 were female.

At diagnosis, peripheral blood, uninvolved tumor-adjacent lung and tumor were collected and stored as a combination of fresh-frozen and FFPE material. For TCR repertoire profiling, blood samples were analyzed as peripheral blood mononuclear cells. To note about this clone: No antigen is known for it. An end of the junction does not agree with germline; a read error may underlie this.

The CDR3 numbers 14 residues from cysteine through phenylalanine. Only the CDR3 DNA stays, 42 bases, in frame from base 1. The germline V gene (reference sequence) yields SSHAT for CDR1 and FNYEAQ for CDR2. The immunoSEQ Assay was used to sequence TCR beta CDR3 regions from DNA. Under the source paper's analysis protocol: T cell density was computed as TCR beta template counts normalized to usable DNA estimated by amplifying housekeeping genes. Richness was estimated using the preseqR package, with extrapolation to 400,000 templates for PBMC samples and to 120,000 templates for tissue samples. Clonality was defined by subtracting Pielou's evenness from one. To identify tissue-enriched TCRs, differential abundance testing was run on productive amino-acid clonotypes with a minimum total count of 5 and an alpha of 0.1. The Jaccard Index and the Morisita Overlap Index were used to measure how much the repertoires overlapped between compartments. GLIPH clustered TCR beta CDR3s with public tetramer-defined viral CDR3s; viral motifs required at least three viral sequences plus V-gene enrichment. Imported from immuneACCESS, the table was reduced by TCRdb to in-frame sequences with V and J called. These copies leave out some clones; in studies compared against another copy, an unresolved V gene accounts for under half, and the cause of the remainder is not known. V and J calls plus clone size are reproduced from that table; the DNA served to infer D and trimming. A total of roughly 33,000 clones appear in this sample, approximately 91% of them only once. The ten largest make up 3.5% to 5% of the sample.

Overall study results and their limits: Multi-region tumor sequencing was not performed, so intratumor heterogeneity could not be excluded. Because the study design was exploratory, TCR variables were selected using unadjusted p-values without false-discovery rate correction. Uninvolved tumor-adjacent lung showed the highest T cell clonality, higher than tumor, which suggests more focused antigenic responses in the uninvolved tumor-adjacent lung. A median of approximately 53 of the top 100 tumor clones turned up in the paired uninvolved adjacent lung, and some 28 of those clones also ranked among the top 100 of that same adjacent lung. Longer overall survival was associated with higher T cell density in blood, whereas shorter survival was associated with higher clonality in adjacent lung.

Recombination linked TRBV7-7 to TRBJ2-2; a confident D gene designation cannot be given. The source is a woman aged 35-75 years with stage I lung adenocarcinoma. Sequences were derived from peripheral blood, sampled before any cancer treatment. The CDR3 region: CASSLDRNTGELFF. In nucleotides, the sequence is TGTGCTAGCAGCTTAGATAGAAACACCGGGGAGCTGTTTTTT. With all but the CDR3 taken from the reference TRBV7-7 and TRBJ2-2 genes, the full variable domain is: GAGVSQSPRYKVTKRGQDVTLRCDPISSHATLYWYQQALGQGPEFLTYFNYEAQPDKSGLPSDRFSAERPEGSISTLTIQRTEQRDSAMYRCASSLDRNTGELFFGEGSRLTVL.